This TCR beta chain was profiled in a study of spatial heterogeneity in lung cancer. TCRdb passed the 5' RACE reads through MiXCR, listing each CDR3 protein once. There are 20,000 to 25,000 distinct CDR3 sequences in the sample; under 5.5% occur only once, and 7.4% lies in the top ten. Time point in this sample: sample taken at primary tumor resection. V gave up 7 bases and J gave up 2 bases, with 16 bases separating them. The CDR3 contains 15 residues. Germline CDR1 and CDR2: MNHEY and SVGEGT. This sequence originates from a male donor with early-stage non-small cell lung cancer. The gene calls are TRBV6-2 or TRBV6-3 and TRBJ2-3, with D possibly being TRBD2 (6 bases). The specimen comprised PBMCs, sampled at surgery. DNA for the CDR3: TGTGCCAGCAATTCCTGGGACTCCAACACAGATACGCAGTATTTT. Amino acids: CASNSWDSNTDTQYF.